A single sample is the source of the 12 T cell receptor beta chains below, sequenced in a study of T cells after yellow fever vaccination (dated 2019 in TCRdb). Libraries came from 5' RACE. For sequencing, an Illumina NovaSeq 6000 was employed. TCRdb ran its own pipeline on the public reads, namely fastp trimming at Q25 and MiXCR clone calling, and kept in-frame beta chains. For every CDR3 protein sequence, its rows merge into one entry that carries the most common genes and DNA. For this sample there are some 97,000 distinct CDR3 sequences; around 5.8% appear just once. The ten largest clones represent roughly 39% of the sample. Explained via the paper, the treatment or condition label denotes: live attenuated yellow fever vaccine strain. Source: CD8+ T cells sorted from PBMCs, taken 10 days after the yellow fever booster vaccination. The receptor set was obtained from a man between 18 and 29 years old who received the YFV17D yellow fever vaccine.

This clonotype was recorded a few times. The chain combines TRBV12-3 or TRBV12-4 with TRBJ1-5; a possible D gene is TRBD1 (6 bases). The CDR3 is made up of 16 amino acids. The ends were cut back, 6 bases at V and 0 bases at J, with 15 bases in the middle. CDR3 sequence (DNA): TGTGCCAGCAGCCTACAGGGTCGTGGTAGCAATCAGCCCCAGCATTTT. Translated: CASSLQGRGSNQPQHF.

Ten or more counts support this clonotype. V is TRBV20-1 and J is TRBJ2-3; TRBD2 matches 13 bases. After removal of 2 bases from V and 2 bases from J, the junction contained 7 bases not matched to a gene. The CDR3 spans 17 residues. Germline V gene lookup returns CDR1 DFQATT and CDR2 SNEGSKA (reference sequence). The CDR3, as DNA: TGCAGTGCTAGACGGTGGACTAGCGGGGGTTACACAGATACGCAGTATTTT. Translation: CSARRWTSGGYTDTQYF.

This chain connects TRBV6-5 to TRBJ1-1, with 7 bases lining up with TRBD1. The germline CDR1 and CDR2 sequences are MNHEY and SVGAGI. This CDR3 is built from 15 residues. J gave up 1 base and V 7 bases, and 9 bases lay outside the gene matches. CDR3 bases: TGTGCCAGCACCAGGGGGGGGGCCCCGAACACTGAAGCTTTCTTT. Translation gives CASTRGGAPNTEAFF.

The sample holds many counts of this clonotype. CDR3 in DNA: TGCGCCAGCAGCCAAGTTGGGGAGCTGTTTTTT. Translating it yields CASSQVGELFF. The chain combines TRBV4-1 with TRBJ2-2, with D hard to call. The CDR3 is 11 residues long. The germline gives CDR1 MGHRA, CDR2 YSYEKL. With 1 base removed from V and 8 bases from J, the gap between germline ends came to 2 bases.

The chain combines TRBV29-1 with TRBJ2-1, with a weak D call TRBD2 (5 bases). The germline V gene has CDR1 SQVTM and CDR2 ANQGSEA. The CDR3 loop spans 14 amino acids. Trimming shortened V by 8 bases and J by 0 bases, and 14 bases separated the two germline ends. CDR3 nucleotide sequence: TGCAGCTCCGCAGGACGGGACTCCTACAATGAGCAGTTCTTC. Encoded protein: CSSAGRDSYNEQFF.

This clonotype was seen a handful of times. The chain is built from TRBV7-8 and TRBJ2-3; TRBD2 is a possible D gene (6 bases). The CDR3 sequence is 17 residues long. The V gene's germline CDR1 is SGHVS and CDR2 FQNEAQ. V lost 1 base and J lost 0, with 14 bases in between. In DNA, the CDR3 is TGTGCCAGCAGCTTAGGGGCCTCGGGGGAAAGCACAGATACGCAGTATTTT. Protein sequence: CASSLGASGESTDTQYF.

The chain couples TRBV10-3 to TRBJ1-1; possible D gene TRBD1, 5 bases. V was shortened by 6 bases and J by 1 base, with 15 bases between the two germline ends. This CDR3 comprises 15 residues. The germline gives CDR1 ENHRY, CDR2 SYGVKD. This CDR3 reads CAIRDMWFTNTEAFF. Here the CDR3 DNA reads TGTGCCATCAGGGACATGTGGTTTACGAACACTGAAGCTTTCTTT.

The J gene is TRBJ2-1, the V gene TRBV7-3, with TRBD2 matching over 14 bases. CDR1 is SGHTA, CDR2 FQGTGA, per germline. The CDR3 runs 16 residues. The J segment lost 4 bases and the V segment lost 4 bases, leaving 3 bases of the junction unmatched. The CDR3 is CASSWTSGGQYNEQFF. The CDR3 DNA is TGTGCCAGCAGCTGGACTAGCGGGGGGCAGTACAATGAGCAGTTCTTC. The whole variable domain, remainder taken from reference TRBV7-3 and TRBJ2-1, is GAGVSQTPSNKVTEKGKYVELRCDPISGHTALYWYRQSLGQGPEFLIYFQGTGAADDSGLPNDRFFAVRPEGSVSTLKIQRTERGDSAVYLCASSWTSGGQYNEQFFGPGTRLTVL.

The chain carries TRBV3-1 and TRBJ1-5; D call uncertain. The germline V and J ends were trimmed by 0 bases and 4 bases, with 10 bases remaining between them. CDR3 length: 15 residues. In germline, CDR1 is LGHDT, CDR2 YNNKEL (reference sequence). The CDR3 region is CASSQDQTGNQPQHF. DNA of the CDR3: TGTGCCAGCAGCCAAGATCAGACGGGAAATCAGCCCCAGCATTTT.

There are a few counts of this clonotype. A read error may produce the germline difference seen at one junction end. The CDR3 sequence: CASSEAFSRSF. DNA for the CDR3: TGTGCCAGCAGTGAAGCTTTTAGTCGAAGCTTC. This chain links TRBV6-1 with TRBJ2-7; no clear D gene. The germline V gene has CDR1 MNHNS and CDR2 SASEGT. This CDR3 spans 11 amino acids.

The table lists this clonotype with a few counts. The chain is built from TRBV7-9 and TRBJ2-7; tentative D call: TRBD1 (5 bases). The CDR3 runs to 13 residues. Germline CDR1 and CDR2: SEHNR and FQNEAQ (reference sequence). Trimming took 5 bases from V and 1 from J, leaving 9 bases between them. This CDR3 reads CASSVDTSYEQYF. CDR3 DNA: TGTGCCAGCAGCGTGGACACTTCCTACGAGCAGTACTTC. Full variable domain (rest looked up from reference TRBV7-9 and TRBJ2-7): DTGVSQNPRHKITKRGQNVTFRCDPISEHNRLYWYRQTLGQGPEFLTYFQNEAQLEKSRLLSDRFSAERPKGSFSTLEIQRTEQGDSAMYLCASSVDTSYEQYFGPGTRLTVT.

This chain joins TRBV30 and TRBJ2-7; maybe TRBD2 (5 bases). The CDR3 sequence is 13 residues long. Germline values: CDR1 GTSNPN, CDR2 SVGIG (reference sequence). Trimming cost V 0 bases and J 0 bases, with 6 bases left between them. Here the CDR3 reads CAWSVGLSYEQYF. In DNA form, the CDR3 reads TGTGCCTGGAGTGTAGGACTCTCCTACGAGCAGTACTTC.